This T cell receptor (beta chain) came from a study of response to subunit inactivated influenza vaccine. This clonotype was picked up a small number of times. Antigen unknown. With V trimmed by 7 bases and J by 7 bases, 7 bases remained unmatched. The CDR3 is 14 amino acids. MiXCR was run by TCRdb on the RT-PCR reads, yielding one entry per CDR3 protein. This sample has about 650,000 distinct CDR3 sequences; approximately 15% occur once, and the top ten carry 9.5% to 13%. Study-wide points: Few new T cells, the authors suggested, are recruited by each seasonal influenza vaccination.

This TCR was recovered from a man aged 45-65 years who received an inactivated influenza vaccine. This chain links TRBV12-3 or TRBV12-4 with TRBJ2-1; 10 bases match TRBD2. This sample comprised PBMCs from blood, obtained less than 13 days after vaccination. As DNA, the CDR3 is TGTGCCAGCAACCTAGCGGGAGAGAGAAATGAGCAGTTCTTC. This encodes CASNLAGERNEQFF.